A selection of T cell receptor beta chains follows, all from one sample in a study of T cells in Graves' hyperthyroidism and ophthalmopathy. TCRdb called the multiplex PCR reads again in MiXCR, with one record for every CDR3 protein. Of hundreds of thousands of distinct CDR3 sequences in the sample, roughly 40% were seen once. The specimen sequenced was blood. These receptors came from a man aged 18 to 30 with Graves' hyperthyroidism. Each CDR3 is given with its conserved first and last residue. D genes are given only for firm matches. The listing skips clone size in some rows; elsewhere it reads once, few, many or a size class.

J gene | D gene | V gene | clone size | CDR3 protein | CDR3 DNA
TRBJ2-7 | . | TRBV7-9 | many | CASSTLQGVDEQYF | TGTGCCAGCAGCACCCTACAGGGTGTGGACGAGCAGTACTTC
TRBJ2-5 | TRBD2 | TRBV10-2 | . | CASRPSGGLETRYF | TGCGCCAGCAGGCCTAGCGGGGGGCTAGAGACCCGGTACTTC
TRBJ2-7 | . | TRBV10-2 | . | CASSVVGRHVSYEQYF | TGCGCCAGCAGTGTGGTCGGGCGCCACGTCTCCTACGAGCAGTACTTC
TRBJ2-7 | TRBD1 | TRBV19 | . | CASSIPGQIIYEQYF | TGTGCCAGTAGTATACCGGGACAGATTATCTACGAGCAGTACTTC
TRBJ1-1 | . | TRBV7-9 | many | CASTSRETEAFF | TGTGCCAGCACCTCAAGGGAAACTGAAGCTTTCTTT
TRBJ1-6 | . | TRBV20-1 | many | CSASWQPNSPLHF | TGCAGTGCTAGTTGGCAGCCTAATTCACCCCTCCACTTT
TRBJ1-1 | . | TRBV19 | few | CASSIDPGVTEAFF | TGTGCCAGTAGTATAGACCCAGGAGTCACTGAAGCTTTCTTT
TRBJ1-4 | . | TRBV9 | many | CASSAGQQTTNEKLFF | TGTGCCAGCAGCGCAGGACAGCAGACAACTAATGAAAAACTGTTTTTT
TRBJ2-6 | . | TRBV10-3 | . | CAINQNGELTF | TGTGCCATCAATCAGAACGGGGAGCTGACTTTC
TRBJ1-1 | TRBD1 | TRBV19 | few | CATYRGQGLNEAFF | TGTGCCACCTACCGAGGACAGGGGTTGAATGAAGCTTTCTTT
TRBJ2-6 | . | TRBV29-1 | once | CSVDTPGSYVLTF | TGCAGCGTTGATACTCCGGGCTCCTACGTCCTGACTTTC
TRBJ1-5 | . | TRBV6-5 | . | CASSPGVSGQPQHF | TGTGCCAGCAGCCCAGGGGTCTCGGGACAGCCCCAGCATTTT
TRBJ2-5 | . | TRBV7-2 | . | CASSGIGGLETQYF | TGTGCCAGCAGCGGTATAGGGGGGCTTGAGACCCAGTACTTC
TRBJ1-2 | TRBD1 | TRBV29-1 | few | CSEGGTGRGYTF | TGCAGTGAAGGGGGGACAGGGAGAGGCTACACCTTC
TRBJ1-6 | TRBD1 | TRBV9 | many | CASSGVQGADSPLHF | TGTGCCAGCAGCGGGGTACAGGGGGCGGATTCACCCCTCCACTTT
TRBJ1-5 | . | TRBV15 | . | CATSSPVGLDQPQHF | TGTGCCACCAGCTCTCCCGTGGGCCTGGATCAGCCCCAGCATTTT
TRBJ1-3 | . | TRBV5-5 | . | CASSLTPDSGNTIYF | TGTGCCAGCAGCTTGACACCCGACTCTGGAAACACCATATATTTT
TRBJ2-2 | TRBD1 | TRBV9 | . | CASSAAGTANTGELFF | TGTGCCAGCAGCGCCGCCGGGACAGCGAACACCGGGGAGCTGTTTTTT
TRBJ1-1 | . | TRBV7-8 | . | CASGHRGGYTEAFF | TGTGCCAGCGGGCACCGCGGCGGCTACACTGAAGCTTTCTTT
TRBJ1-1 | TRBD1 | TRBV9 | many | CASSSQQGRNTEAFF | TGTGCCAGCAGCTCCCAACAGGGGCGGAACACTGAAGCTTTCTTT
TRBJ1-1 | . | TRBV29-1 | . | CSVEPGGVGTEAFF | TGCAGCGTTGAGCCCGGGGGTGTGGGGACTGAAGCTTTCTTT
TRBJ2-7 | . | TRBV10-3 | few | CAISESTGFGVAKEGYEQYF | TGTGCCATCAGTGAGTCGACTGGTTTCGGAGTGGCCAAAGAGGGTTACGAGCAGTACTTC
TRBJ1-3 | . | TRBV7-6 | . | CAGSLRESGNTIYF | TGTGCCGGCAGCTTGAGGGAGTCTGGAAACACCATATATTTT
TRBJ1-1 | . | TRBV5-1 | few | CASSLGKGTNTEAFF | TGCGCCAGCAGCTTAGGAAAGGGGACGAACACTGAAGCTTTCTTT
TRBJ1-1 | . | TRBV3-1 | . | CASSPQDGPEAFF | TGTGCCAGCAGCCCCCAGGACGGACCTGAAGCTTTCTTT
TRBJ1-6 | . | TRBV19 | . | CASSPGGSYNSPLHF | TGTGCCAGTAGCCCGGGGGGCTCCTATAATTCACCCCTCCACTTT
TRBJ1-1 | TRBD1 | TRBV11-3 | few | CASSPRGGQGGTEAFF | TGTGCCAGCAGCCCCCGAGGGGGACAGGGGGGCACTGAAGCTTTCTTT
TRBJ2-6 | . | TRBV9 | few | CASSALTF | TGTGCCAGCAGCGCCCTGACTTTC
TRBJ1-6 | TRBD1 | TRBV25-1 | . | CASSSYGTGINSPLHF | TGTGCCAGCAGTTCTTACGGGACAGGGATAAATTCACCCCTCCACTTT
TRBJ1-1 | . | TRBV13 | . | CASSLGSPRMNTEAFF | TGTGCCAGCAGCCTGGGAAGCCCGAGGATGAACACTGAAGCTTTCTTT
TRBJ2-5 | TRBD1 | TRBV20-1 | . | CSGKETGVSRETQYF | TGCAGTGGAAAAGAGACAGGGGTGTCCCGGGAGACCCAGTACTTC
TRBJ2-7 | . | TRBV2 | many | CASSASSGSPYEQYF | TGTGCCAGCAGTGCTTCCAGCGGAAGCCCCTACGAGCAGTACTTC
TRBJ1-1 | . | TRBV25-1 | . | CASSSPNTEASF | TGTGCCAGCAGTTCGCCTAACACTGAAGCTTCCTTT
TRBJ1-2 | TRBD1 | TRBV29-1 | many | CSVQRDRDYGYTF | TGCAGCGTCCAGAGGGACAGAGACTATGGCTACACCTTC
TRBJ1-6 | . | TRBV9 | few | CASSVPGKGSPLHF | TGTGCCAGCAGCGTACCGGGAAAGGGCTCACCCCTCCACTTT
TRBJ2-6 | . | TRBV10-1 | . | CASSPQEKGHGANVLTF | TGCGCCAGCAGCCCTCAGGAAAAGGGACATGGGGCCAACGTCCTGACTTTC
TRBJ2-5 | . | TRBV12-3/TRBV12-4 | few | CASSKVMETQYF | TGTGCCAGCAGTAAGGTCATGGAGACCCAGTACTTC
TRBJ2-2 | . | TRBV7-9 | . | CASSLSGWETGELFF | TGTGCCAGCAGCTTATCGGGGTGGGAGACCGGGGAGCTGTTTTTT
TRBJ1-3 | . | TRBV2 | once | CASSASGPRNTRYF | TGCGCCAGCAGCGCCTCAGGTCCTCGAAACACCAGATATTTT
TRBJ1-6 | TRBD1 | TRBV24-1 | . | CATSDTDRGRDNSPLHF | TGTGCCACCAGTGATACCGACAGGGGAAGGGACAATTCACCCCTCCACTTT
TRBJ2-7 | . | TRBV5-1 | few | CASSLEGRPDEQYF | TGCGCCAGCAGCTTGGAGGGCCGGCCGGACGAGCAGTACTTC
TRBJ2-7 | . | TRBV7-8 | . | CASSLTRDTSSYEQYF | TGTGCCAGCAGCTTAACACGAGACACGAGCTCCTACGAGCAGTACTTC
TRBJ2-1 | TRBD1 | TRBV20-1 | . | CSAWGDRVIGEQFF | TGCAGTGCTTGGGGGGACAGGGTAATTGGTGAGCAGTTCTTC
TRBJ1-3 | . | TRBV20-1 | . | CSARDSHSGNTIYF | TGCAGTGCTAGGGACAGCCACTCTGGAAACACCATATATTTT
TRBJ1-6 | TRBD1 | TRBV5-1 | many | CASSLFAGGLQSPLHF | TGCGCCAGCAGCTTGTTCGCAGGGGGCCTTCAATCACCCCTCCACTTT
TRBJ2-6 | . | TRBV7-9 | many | CATGPGANVLTF | TGTGCCACCGGGCCTGGGGCCAACGTCCTGACTTTC
TRBJ2-7 | TRBD1 | TRBV19 | few | CASQFGTGAYEQYF | TGTGCCTCCCAATTCGGGACAGGAGCCTACGAGCAGTACTTC
TRBJ1-3 | . | TRBV7-2 | few | CASSPRAIGSGNTIYF | TGTGCCAGCAGCCCCCGGGCCATAGGTTCGGGAAACACCATATATTTT
TRBJ2-2 | . | TRBV7-9 | many | CASSSRDTGELFF | TGTGCCAGTAGTAGCCGGGACACCGGGGAGCTGTTTTTT
TRBJ2-2 | TRBD2 | TRBV12-3/TRBV12-4 | . | CASSPTSGLNTGELFF | TGTGCCAGCAGTCCAACTAGCGGGCTAAACACCGGGGAGCTGTTTTTT
TRBJ2-5 | . | TRBV25-1 | . | CATPRRGETQYF | TGTGCCACCCCGCGCAGGGGAGAGACCCAGTACTTC